This T cell receptor beta chain stems from a study of TIL therapy for anti-PD-1-resistant metastatic lung cancer. About the study: Median patient age was around 50, ranging about 35-85 years.

Per the germline V gene, CDR1 is SGHKS and CDR2 is YYEKEE (reference sequence). The V end was cut by 0 bases, the J end by 7 bases, with 17 bases between. The CDR3 sequence is 16 residues long. Time point meaning: pre-treatment sample, taken before nivolumab and TIL therapy. The tumor samples were excised metastases, mostly pleural nodules or supraclavicular lymph nodes. Enrollment ran from October 2017 to early 2020. Sequencing used immunoSEQ v3. This table comes from immunoSEQ multiplex PCR, and its TCRdb copy is limited to in-frame clones, with some not included. The sample holds around 8,000 clones, roughly 69% seen once.

This receptor was taken from a person aged 25 to 85 with non-small cell lung cancer. V usage is TRBV5-5 and J usage is TRBJ1-5; D may be TRBD1 (5 bases). The specimen comprised tumor tissue, sampled at baseline. CDR3 coding DNA: TGTGCCAGCAGCTTGGAATACAGGACCCGGGTGCAGCCCCAGCATTTT. Protein product: CASSLEYRTRVQPQHF.